This T cell receptor (beta chain) was sequenced during a study of beta chain features in type 1 diabetes. Study-wide background: Age, gender and cell yields were alike across patients and healthy donors.

The authors sorted CD4+ naive, central memory, regulatory and stem cell-like memory cells via CD45RO/CCR7/CD25/CD127/CD95/CD27. Each population that was sorted was more than 95% pure. Sequenced material consisted of expressed TCRB transcripts (all of the isolated RNA was reverse transcribed). The data were produced by immunoSEQ multiplex PCR, yet TCRdb's version contains in-frame clones alone and is incomplete. The sample has more than 300,000 clones, roughly an eighth seen once. Findings and limits, study-wide: All four CD4+ subsets from Type 1 diabetes patients carried moderately but significantly shorter TCRB CDR3s.

Trimming pared 11 bases from V and 4 bases from J, leaving 12 bases between. The CDR3 has 13 residues. The germline V gene has CDR1 SNHLY and CDR2 FYNNEI. A word on this clone: The antigen remains undetermined.

The rearrangement uses TRBV2 and TRBJ1-6; weak D call: TRBD1 (6 bases). Sequenced sample: naive CD4+ T cells from blood. This TCR came from a woman younger than 30 with type 1 diabetes. The CDR3: CAGARGYNSPLHF. CDR3 in DNA: TGTGCCGGAGCGAGGGGGTATAATTCACCCCTCCACTTT. Supplemented by reference TRBV2 and TRBJ1-6, the full variable domain reads EPEVTQTPSHQVTQMGQEVILRCVPISNHLYFYWYRQILGQKVEFLVSFYNNEISEKSEIFDDQFSVERPDGSNFTLKIRSTKLEDSAMYFCAGARGYNSPLHFGNGTRLTVT.